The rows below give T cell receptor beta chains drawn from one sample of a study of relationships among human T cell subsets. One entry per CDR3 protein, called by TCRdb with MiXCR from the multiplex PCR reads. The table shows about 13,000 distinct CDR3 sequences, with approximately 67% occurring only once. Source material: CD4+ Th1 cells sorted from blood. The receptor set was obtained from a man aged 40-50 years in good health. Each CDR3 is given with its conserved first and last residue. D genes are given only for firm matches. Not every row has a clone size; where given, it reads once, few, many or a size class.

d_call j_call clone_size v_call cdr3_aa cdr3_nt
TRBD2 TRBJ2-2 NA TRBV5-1 CATRRGSEAGELFF TGCGCCACTAGGCGCGGGAGTGAAGCCGGGGAGCTGTTTTTT
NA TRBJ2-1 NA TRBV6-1 CASSVSVTRPYNEQFF TGTGCCAGCAGTGTATCCGTGACCCGCCCTTACAATGAGCAGTTCTTC
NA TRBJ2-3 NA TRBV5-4 CASSSLRPRDTQYF TGTGCCAGCAGCTCCTTGAGGCCCCGAGATACGCAGTATTTT
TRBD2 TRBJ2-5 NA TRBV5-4 CASSLAGTSGGAQTQYF TGCGCCAGCAGCTTGGCCGGGACTAGCGGGGGTGCCCAGACCCAGTACTTC
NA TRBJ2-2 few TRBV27 CASSLTDRPNTGELFF TGTGCCAGCAGTTTAACTGACAGACCGAACACCGGGGAGCTGTTTTTT
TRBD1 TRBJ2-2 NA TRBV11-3 CASSHPGQGVRELFF TGTGCCAGCAGCCACCCGGGACAGGGCGTCCGGGAGCTGTTTTTT
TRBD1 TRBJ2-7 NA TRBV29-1 CSVQQPGTAYEQYF TGCAGCGTTCAGCAGCCAGGGACAGCCTACGAGCAGTACTTC
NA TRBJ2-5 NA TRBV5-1 CASSLPGPNQETQYF TGCGCCAGCAGCTTGCCAGGACCGAACCAAGAGACCCAGTACTTC
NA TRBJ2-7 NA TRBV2 CASSQNKQYF TGTGCCAGCAGTCAGAACAAGCAGTACTTC
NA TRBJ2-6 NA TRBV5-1 CASSRNREVSGANVLTF TGCGCCAGCAGCCGCAACAGGGAAGTCTCTGGGGCCAACGTCCTGACTTTC
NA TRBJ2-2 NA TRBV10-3 CAISDPSATGELFF TGTGCCATCAGTGATCCTAGCGCTACCGGGGAGCTGTTTTTT
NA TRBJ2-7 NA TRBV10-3 CAIREWEYDEQYF TGTGCCATCAGAGAATGGGAGTACGACGAGCAGTACTTC
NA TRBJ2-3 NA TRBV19 CASSMVGTDTQYF TGTGCCAGTAGTATGGTGGGCACAGATACGCAGTATTTT
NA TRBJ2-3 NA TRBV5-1 CASSSGRSTDTQYF TGTGCCAGCAGCTCGGGACGGAGCACAGATACGCAGTATTTT
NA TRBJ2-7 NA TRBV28 CASSLSLGLGAQYF TGTGCCAGCAGCCTGTCTTTGGGGCTAGGGGCACAGTACTTC
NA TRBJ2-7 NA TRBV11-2 CASSLVHSPNPYEQYF TGTGCCAGCAGCTTAGTCCACAGTCCCAACCCCTACGAGCAGTACTTC
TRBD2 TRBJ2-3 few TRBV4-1 CASSLEPLGGTDTQYF TGCGCCAGCAGCCTTGAGCCTCTCGGGGGGACAGATACGCAGTATTTT
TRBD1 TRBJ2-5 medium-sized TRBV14 CASSPDRDETQYF TGTGCCAGCAGTCCGGACAGGGATGAGACCCAGTACTTC
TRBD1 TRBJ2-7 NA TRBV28 CASKVRGLREQYF TGCGCCAGCAAGGTCAGGGGGCTTCGCGAGCAGTACTTC
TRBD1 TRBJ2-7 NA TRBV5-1 CASTQGRDRVNEQYF TGCGCCAGCACCCAAGGCCGGGACAGGGTGAACGAGCAGTACTTC
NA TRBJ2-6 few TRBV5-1 CASSSPPGSGANVLTF TGCGCCAGCAGCTCCCCTCCAGGCTCTGGGGCCAACGTCCTGACTTTC
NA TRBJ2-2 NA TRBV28 CASRAQRGTRWAGELFF TGTGCCAGCAGGGCACAGAGGGGAACGCGTTGGGCCGGGGAGCTGTTTTTT
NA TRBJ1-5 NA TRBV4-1 CASSQGRFSNQPQHF TGCGCCAGCAGCCAAGGACGGTTTAGCAATCAGCCCCAGCATTTT
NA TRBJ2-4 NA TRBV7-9 CASSPGGPGAKNIQYF TGTGCCAGCAGCCCCGGGGGGCCAGGGGCCAAAAACATTCAGTACTTC
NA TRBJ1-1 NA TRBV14 CANSQDFASEAFF TGTGCCAACAGCCAAGATTTTGCCAGTGAAGCTTTCTTT
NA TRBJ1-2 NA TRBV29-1 CSVRRDYGYTF TGCAGCGTTCGGCGGGACTATGGCTACACCTTC
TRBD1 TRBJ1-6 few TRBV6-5 CASKPGTGSNSPLHF TGTGCCAGCAAACCTGGGACAGGGAGTAATTCACCCCTCCACTTT
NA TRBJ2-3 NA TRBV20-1 CSGAGSSTDTQYF TGCAGTGGGGCGGGGTCTAGCACAGATACGCAGTATTTT